This T cell receptor beta chain was documented in a study of radiation and T cells in renal cell carcinoma. Some clones are missing from TCRdb's copy, which holds only in-frame ones; the method was immunoSEQ multiplex PCR. The sample has roughly 92,000 clones, around 83% seen once. The CDR3 runs to 17 residues. Germline V gives CDR1 MGHRA, CDR2 YSYEKL. Trimming took 2 bases from V and 1 from J; bases not matched to a gene: 6. Noted time point: blood 4 weeks post-SBRT, at nephrectomy. The treatment here: 15 Gy SBRT to primary tumor, nephrectomy 4 weeks later. The patient's renal cell carcinoma had clear cell pathology.

The clonotype was recovered from a man aged 60 to 69 with renal cell carcinoma. The sequencing here drew on blood, taken from a patient whose treatment included radiotherapy and nephrectomy. V usage is TRBV4-1 and J usage is TRBJ2-5; 11 bases are shared with TRBD2. This chain's CDR3 is CASSQLTSGSFQETQYF. CDR3 sequence (DNA): TGCGCCAGCAGCCAACTTACTAGCGGGAGCTTCCAAGAGACCCAGTACTTC.